The 12 T cell receptor beta chains below were found in one sample sequenced in a study of cytomegalovirus exposure and HLA in healthy donors. PCR employed 60 Vbeta and 13 Jbeta primers. TCRdb keeps only in-frame clones here, not all; method: immunoSEQ multiplex PCR. This table has roughly 110,000 clones, roughly three quarters appearing once. The sample comprised PBMCs. The source is a man between 18 and 29 years old in good health and CMV-seronegative.

CDR3: CASSLALNRPRSNEQFF. CDR3 bases: TGTGCCAGCAGCTTGGCGCTCAACAGGCCCAGATCGAATGAGCAGTTCTTC. The chain uses TRBV7-9 and TRBJ2-1; tentative D call: TRBD1 (5 bases). This CDR3 spans 17 amino acids. Germline CDR1 is SEHNR and CDR2 is FQNEAQ (reference sequence). The germline V and J ends were trimmed by 3 bases and 7 bases, with 22 bases remaining between them.

The chain uses TRBV28 and TRBJ1-1; D gene uncertain. The CDR3 is 13 residues long. V lost 7 bases and J 3 bases, leaving 12 bases between the germline ends. CDR1 and CDR2 (germline): MDHEN, SYDVKM. This chain's CDR3 is CASKAGFDTEAFF. The CDR3 region has the DNA TGTGCCAGCAAGGCGGGGTTCGACACTGAAGCTTTCTTT.

The chain's CDR3 is CASSLAGTPGYEQYF. CDR3 sequence (DNA): TGTGCCAGCAGCTTGGCCGGGACACCTGGCTACGAGCAGTACTTC. The chain combines TRBV9 with TRBJ2-7; the D gene is possibly TRBD1 (6 bases). The CDR3 has 15 amino acids. Looked up from germline, CDR1 is SGDLS and CDR2 is YYNGEE. Trimming shortened V by 4 bases and J by 3 bases, and 17 bases separated the two germline ends.

The genes are TRBV14 and TRBJ1-2; TRBD1 matches at 9 bases. The CDR3 loop spans 15 amino acids. In germline, CDR1 is SGHDN, CDR2 FVKESK. V gave up 1 base and J gave up 9 bases; unmatched junction bases: 9. CDR3 protein: CASSQGAGQGSRYTF. The CDR3 nucleotides read TGTGCCAGCAGCCAAGGCGCCGGACAGGGGTCCCGCTACACCTTC.

The chain links TRBV18 to TRBJ2-7, with D tentatively TRBD1 (6 bases). The CDR3 totals 15 residues. V lost 3 bases and J 5 bases, leaving 17 bases between the germline ends. Germline V gene sequence: CDR1 KGHSH, CDR2 LQKENI. The CDR3 loop reads CASSPRSVRGHEQYF. The DNA of the CDR3 is TGTGCCAGCTCACCTAGGAGTGTCAGGGGCCACGAGCAGTACTTC.

The chain employs TRBV21-1 and TRBJ2-1; TRBD1, as called in the table, went unchecked against the DNA. TRBV21-1 is classified as a pseudogene. This CDR3 spans 16 amino acids. The DNA of the CDR3 is TGTGCCAGCAGCAAAATAAAGGACAGGAACTACAATGAGCAGTTCTTC. Translating gives CASSKIKDRNYNEQFF.

The chain is built from TRBV28 and TRBJ2-3, with D perhaps matching TRBD2 (6 bases). V lost 7 bases and J 4 bases, leaving 18 bases between the germline ends. This CDR3 has 15 residues. CDR1 and CDR2 from the germline V gene are MDHEN and SYDVKM. In DNA, the CDR3 is TGTGCCAGCAATCCGGGACTTCCCGACCCAGATACGCAGTATTTT. Translating it yields CASNPGLPDPDTQYF.

The chain couples TRBV19 to TRBJ1-5; 9 nucleotides match TRBD1. V lost 6 bases and J lost 0; bases outside the gene matches: 9. CDR3 size: 17 residues. Looked up from germline, CDR1 is LNHDA and CDR2 is SQIVND (reference sequence). The CDR3 protein is CASSLTWDRVSNQPQHF. The CDR3 region has the DNA TGTGCCAGTAGCCTCACGTGGGACAGGGTTAGCAATCAGCCCCAGCATTTT.

This clone was counted a few times. The rearrangement joins TRBV5-1 to TRBJ1-2; possibly TRBD1 for D (5 bases). Germline V gene data show CDR1 as SGHRS and CDR2 as YFSETQ. Trimming took 3 bases from V and 5 from J, leaving 11 bases between them. The CDR3 is 13 residues long. CDR3 nucleotide sequence: TGCGCCAGCAGCTACGACAGCCGATATGGCTACACCTTC. Translating it yields CASSYDSRYGYTF.

The V and J genes are TRBV7-3 and TRBJ1-5; perhaps TRBD1 as D (5 bases). The CDR3 runs to 14 residues. V lost 4 bases, J lost 1 base, and 8 bases lay in between. The germline V gene encodes CDR1 SGHTA and CDR2 FQGTGA. CDR3 DNA sequence: TGTGCCAGCAGCTGGGGGGGAAGCAATCAGCCCCAGCATTTT. This translates into CASSWGGSNQPQHF. Variable domain in full (rest from reference TRBV7-3 and TRBJ1-5): GAGVSQTPSNKVTEKGKYVELRCDPISGHTALYWYRQSLGQGPEFLIYFQGTGAADDSGLPNDRFFAVRPEGSVSTLKIQRTERGDSAVYLCASSWGGSNQPQHFGDGTRLSIL.

This chain links TRBV6-5 with TRBJ1-1; D unclear. V shed 0 bases and J shed 6 bases, with 17 bases lying between them. The length of the CDR3 is 16 residues. Germline lookup yields CDR1 MNHEY and CDR2 SVGAGI. In DNA, the CDR3 is TGTGCCAGCAGTTACTCGATCCCACAGATCTACCCTGAAGCTTTCTTT. The encoded protein is CASSYSIPQIYPEAFF.

The V call is TRBV4-2, the J call TRBJ2-7, with 8 bases identical to TRBD2. The CDR3 is made up of 18 amino acids. V lost 0 bases and J lost 1; bases outside the gene matches: 11. Germline V CDR1 and CDR2: LGHNA, YNFKEQ. For the CDR3, the DNA is TGTGCCAGCAGCCAAGATCCACCGGGTAGCGGGGCTTCCTACGAGCAGTACTTC. This codes for CASSQDPPGSGASYEQYF.